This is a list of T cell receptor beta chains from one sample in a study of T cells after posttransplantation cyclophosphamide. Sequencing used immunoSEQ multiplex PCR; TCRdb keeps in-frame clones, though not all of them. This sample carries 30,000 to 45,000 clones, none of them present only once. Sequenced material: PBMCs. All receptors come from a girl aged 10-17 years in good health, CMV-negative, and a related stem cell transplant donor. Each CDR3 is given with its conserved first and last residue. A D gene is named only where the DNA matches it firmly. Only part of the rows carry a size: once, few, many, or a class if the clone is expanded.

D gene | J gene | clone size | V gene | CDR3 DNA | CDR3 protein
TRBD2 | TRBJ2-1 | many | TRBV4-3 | TGCGCCAGCAGCCAAGATGTTGTGTCTGGCGGGAGGATCTCCTACAATGAGCAGTTCTTC | CASSQDVVSGGRISYNEQFF
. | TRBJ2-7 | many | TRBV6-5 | TGTGCCAGCAGTTACGACAGTTTTCGAGACGAGCAGTACTTC | CASSYDSFRDEQYF
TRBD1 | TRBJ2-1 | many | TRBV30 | TGTGCCTGGAGTGTACAGGGGGGTTACAATGAGCAGTTCTTC | CAWSVQGGYNEQFF
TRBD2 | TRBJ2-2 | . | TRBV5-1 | TGCGCCAGCAGCTTGGGGCGGGAGTACACCGGGGAGCTGTTTTTT | CASSLGREYTGELFF
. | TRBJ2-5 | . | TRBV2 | TGTGCCAGCAGTGAAGCCCCCCCTCTGGAGCAGTACTTC | CASSEAPPLEQYF
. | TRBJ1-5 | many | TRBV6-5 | TGTGCCAGCAGTCAGGGGATCTATAGCAATCAGCCCCAGCATTTT | CASSQGIYSNQPQHF
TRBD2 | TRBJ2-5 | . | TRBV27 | TGTGCCAGCACGCTAGCGGGAGGGCTGGGAGAGACCCAGTACTTC | CASTLAGGLGETQYF
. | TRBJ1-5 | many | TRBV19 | TGTGCCAGTAGTATTACCCAGGGCAATCAGCCCCAGCATTTT | CASSITQGNQPQHF
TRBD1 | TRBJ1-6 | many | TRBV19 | TGTGCCAGTAGTGTGGACAGGCATTCACCCCTCCACTTT | CASSVDRHSPLHF
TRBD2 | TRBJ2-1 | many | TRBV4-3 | TGCGCCAGCAGCCTAGCGGGAGGGGGATACAATGAGCAGTTCTTC | CASSLAGGGYNEQFF
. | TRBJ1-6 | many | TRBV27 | TGTGCCAGCAGCCGGAACACCGGGACACCAGGCTCCTATAATTCACCCCTCCACTTT | CASSRNTGTPGSYNSPLHF
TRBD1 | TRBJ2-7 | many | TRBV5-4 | TGTGCCAGCAGCTCCGGGACAGGGGGCTCCTACGAGCAGTACTTC | CASSSGTGGSYEQYF
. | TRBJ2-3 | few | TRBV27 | TGTGCCAGCAGTTTATACTCGGAGGTGATCGATACGCAGTATTTT | CASSLYSEVIDTQYF
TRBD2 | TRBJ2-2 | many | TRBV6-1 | TGTGCCAGCAGTGAAGTGGGGACTAGCGGGATGATCACCGGGGAGCTGTTTTTT | CASSEVGTSGMITGELFF
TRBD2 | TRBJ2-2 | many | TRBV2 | TGTGCCAGCAGGGCTAGCGGGAGGGTATCTGGGGAGCTGTTTTTT | CASRASGRVSGELFF
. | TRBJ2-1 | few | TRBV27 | TGTGCCAGCAGTCCCCCCCCAAAGACTAGTTCGTACTTTAATGAGCAGTTCTTC | CASSPPPKTSSYFNEQFF
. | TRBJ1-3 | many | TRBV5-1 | TGCGCCAGCGGGAGCGGACTCTCTGGAAACACCATATATTTT | CASGSGLSGNTIYF
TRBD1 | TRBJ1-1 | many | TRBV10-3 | TGTGCCATCAGCCCGGGACAGCTCAACACTGAAGCTTTCTTT | CAISPGQLNTEAFF
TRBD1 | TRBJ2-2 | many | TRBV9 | TGTGCCAGCAGCGCCCGGACAGGACGGGACACCGGGGAGCTGTTTTTT | CASSARTGRDTGELFF
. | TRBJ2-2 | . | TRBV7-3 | TGTGCCAGCAGCTTAACAGGGGTGATCTCCGGGGAGCTGTTTTTT | CASSLTGVISGELFF
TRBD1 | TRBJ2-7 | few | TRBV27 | TGTGCCAGCAGTCCCACCGTACAGGGGGCGATGAACGAGCAGTACTTC | CASSPTVQGAMNEQYF
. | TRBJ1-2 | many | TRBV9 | TGTGCCAGCAGCGTCAGACAGGTTGGGCACTATGGCTACACCTTC | CASSVRQVGHYGYTF
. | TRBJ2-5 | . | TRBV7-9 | TGTGCCAGCAGCCCTGCCGGGAACCCAGAGACCCAGTACTTC | CASSPAGNPETQYF
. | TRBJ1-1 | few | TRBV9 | TGTGCCAGCAGCGTAGCAGGTCCGAACACTGAAGCTTTCTTT | CASSVAGPNTEAFF
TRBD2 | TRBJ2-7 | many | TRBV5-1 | TGCGCCAGCAGCGTTAGCGGGGGATCGTACGAGCAGTACTTC | CASSVSGGSYEQYF
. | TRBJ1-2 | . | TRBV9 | TGTGCCAGCAGCGTACACAGGGAATTGGGTGGCTACACCTTC | CASSVHRELGGYTF
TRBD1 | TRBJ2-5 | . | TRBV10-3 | TGTGCCATCAACAGGGGTCGCCAAGAGACCCAGTACTTC | CAINRGRQETQYF
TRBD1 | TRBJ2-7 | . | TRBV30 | TGTGCCTGGATGAGGGGGCGGACCTCCTACGAGCAGTACTTC | CAWMRGRTSYEQYF
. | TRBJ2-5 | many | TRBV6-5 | TGTGCCAGCAGCCTTATGGGCCCCCAAGAGACCCAGTACTTC | CASSLMGPQETQYF
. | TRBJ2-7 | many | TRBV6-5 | TGTGCCAGCAGTTACGTGGCAGGGGTGACCTACGAGCAGTACTTC | CASSYVAGVTYEQYF
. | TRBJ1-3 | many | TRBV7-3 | TGTGCCAGCAGCAGAGGACCGCAGGGAGGTCGTGGAAACACCATATATTTT | CASSRGPQGGRGNTIYF
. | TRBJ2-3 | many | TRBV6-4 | TGTGCCAGCAGTGACGGGGGGGCCACAGATACGCAGTATTTT | CASSDGGATDTQYF
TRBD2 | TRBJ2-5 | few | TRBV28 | TGTGCCAGCAGACCCGACAGAAGAAGGTCTAGCGGCCAAGAGACCCAGTACTTC | CASRPDRRRSSGQETQYF
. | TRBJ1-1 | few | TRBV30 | TGTGCCTGGAGTGTTACACGAGGCACTGAAGCTTTCTTT | CAWSVTRGTEAFF
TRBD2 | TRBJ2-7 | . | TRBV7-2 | TGTGCCAGCAGGAAGCGGGGGGGAACCTACGAGCAGTACTTC | CASRKRGGTYEQYF
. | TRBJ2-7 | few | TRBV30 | TGTGCCTGGGGGCGGGGACTCTACGAGCAGTACTTC | CAWGRGLYEQYF
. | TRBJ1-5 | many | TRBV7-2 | TGTGCCAGCAGCTTCGGGGACATGGATTGGCCCCAGCATTTT | CASSFGDMDWPQHF
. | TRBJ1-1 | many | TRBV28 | TGTGCCAGCGGCACAGTTCTTGAAGCTTTCTTT | CASGTVLEAFF
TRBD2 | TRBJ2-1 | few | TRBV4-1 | TGCGCCAGCAGCCAAGGACTAGCGGGGGCCGCTTTGTACAATGAGCAGTTCTTC | CASSQGLAGAALYNEQFF
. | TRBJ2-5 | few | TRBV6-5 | TGTGCCAGCAGCCGGTCGAGCGGGCAGGAGACCCAGTACTTC | CASSRSSGQETQYF
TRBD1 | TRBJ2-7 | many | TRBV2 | TGTGCCAGCAGTGTTACCGGGACAGGGGGCTTGGAGCAGTACTTC | CASSVTGTGGLEQYF
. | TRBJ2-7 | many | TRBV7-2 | TGTGCCAGCAGCGCCGATGGGATCTGGCGGGACGAGCAGTACTTC | CASSADGIWRDEQYF
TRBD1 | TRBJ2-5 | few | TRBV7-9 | TGTGCCAGCAGCATAGGAGGGACAGGGCTCGGGGGTCAGTACTTC | CASSIGGTGLGGQYF
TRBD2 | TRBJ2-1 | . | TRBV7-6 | TGTGCCAGCAGCTTAGGTCTAGCGGGGCTCAATGAGCAGTTCTTC | CASSLGLAGLNEQFF
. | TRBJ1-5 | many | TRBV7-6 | TGTGCCAGCAGCCCCTACGGAGGGGGCAATCAGCCCCAGCATTTT | CASSPYGGGNQPQHF